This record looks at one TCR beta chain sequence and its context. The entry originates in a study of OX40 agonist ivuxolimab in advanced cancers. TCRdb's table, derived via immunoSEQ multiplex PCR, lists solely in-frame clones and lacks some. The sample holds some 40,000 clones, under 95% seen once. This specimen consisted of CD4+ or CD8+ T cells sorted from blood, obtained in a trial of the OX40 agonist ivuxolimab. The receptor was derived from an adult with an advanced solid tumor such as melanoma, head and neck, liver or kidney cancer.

The CDR3, as DNA: TGTGCCAGCAGTCAACAGGCTTTGAACACTGAAGCTTTCTTT. Protein sequence: CASSQQALNTEAFF. This rearrangement joins TRBV28 to TRBJ1-1, with a possible D match to TRBD1 (5 bases). Trimming removed 5 bases at V and 0 bases at J, with 10 bases between. The CDR3 has 14 amino acids. The germline V gene has CDR1 MDHEN and CDR2 SYDVKM.